This T cell receptor (beta chain) stems from a study of T cells in narcolepsy. Whole-study findings and limits: Blood of same and different patients, but not healthy controls, reportedly held recurring autoreactive clonotypes. Autoreactive clone sequences were missing from some blood memory CD4+ repertoires. HCRT-specific and TRIB2-specific autoreactive clonotypes appeared among same-patient CSF and blood CD4+ clonotypes.

Repertoires were generated with immunoSEQ multiplex PCR, while TCRdb's copy carries only in-frame clones and drops some. The table shows 30,000 to 40,000 clones, with 82% occurring only once. CDR3 length equals 15 residues. Germline assignment: CDR1 MNHEY and CDR2 SMNVEV (reference sequence). Trimming cost V 4 bases and J 1 base, with 13 bases left between them. In the case of this clone: The antigen is undetermined.

The J gene is TRBJ2-5, the V gene TRBV27; D is unclear. Sequencing was carried out using CD45RA- memory CD4+ T cells from PBMCs. This TCR was sampled from a human donor with narcolepsy. As DNA, the CDR3 is TGTGCCAGCAGTTCTGGATACGGCAGCCAAGAGACCCAGTACTTC. It translates to CASSSGYGSQETQYF.